This T cell receptor (beta chain) was retrieved from a study of blood T cells in healthy people across ages. This clonotype has a count of ten or more. V shed 3 bases, J shed 5 bases, and the junction held 9 bases outside the gene matches. The V gene's germline CDR1 is DFQATT and CDR2 SNEGSKA (reference sequence). The CDR3 is made up of 14 amino acids. A second about 7 to 12 cycle PCR used barcoded and J-beta primers. TCRdb reanalysed the 5' RACE reads using MiXCR and keeps one entry per CDR3 protein. The repertoire has roughly 2 million distinct CDR3 sequences, roughly 52% of them found once; the top ten carry 2.1%.

The genes are TRBV20-1 and TRBJ2-5; TRBD1 matches at 7 bases. Sequencing was carried out using blood. The clonotype comes from a woman aged 35 to 49 in good health. The CDR3 DNA is TGCAGTGCTAGTATGGCAGGGGGTGGGGAGACCCAGTACTTC. It encodes CSASMAGGGETQYF.